Below, one T cell receptor (beta chain) is given with its context. V lost 7 bases to trimming and J lost 6 bases; unmatched junction nucleotides: 4. Germline V lookup: CDR1 SNHLY, CDR2 FYNNEI. This CDR3 is 13 amino acids long. The sample belongs to a study of blood T cell repertoires in COVID-19. Here immunoSEQ multiplex PCR was the method, and the copy in TCRdb shows in-frame clones only, minus some. The sample lists under 350,000 clones, just over 85% occurring once. The chain carries TRBV2 and TRBJ2-2, with 8 positions matching TRBD1. This TCR came from a woman between 40 and 55 years old with acute COVID-19. The material sequenced was PBMCs or T cells enriched from blood (not recorded which). CDR3: CASNSGGPGELFF. The CDR3 bases are TGTGCCAGCAATTCAGGGGGCCCCGGGGAGCTGTTTTTT.